A single sample is the source of the 30 T cell receptor beta chains below, sequenced in a study of beta chain features in type 1 diabetes. Study results and caveats: When Type 1 diabetes patients were examined, their TCRB CDR3s proved moderately but significantly shorter in all four CD4+ subsets.

The isolated RNA, all of it, was reverse transcribed, so expressed TCRB transcripts were what got sequenced. Sequencing used immunoSEQ multiplex PCR; TCRdb keeps in-frame clones, though not all of them. The sample lists a few hundred thousand clones; around 12% were seen once. These receptors' antigens are unknown. Sequencing input: naive CD4+ T cells from blood. The source of these receptors is a woman between 18 and 29 years old with type 1 diabetes.

The sample holds a few counts of this clone. The rearrangement uses TRBV18 and TRBJ2-3; D remains unclear. The CDR3 has 13 amino acids. Trimming stripped 3 bases from V and 4 bases from J, with 8 bases between. The germline gives CDR1 KGHSH, CDR2 LQKENI. CDR3 sequence (DNA): TGTGCCAGCTCACCTTCCGTCCCAGATACGCAGTATTTT. This codes for CASSPSVPDTQYF.

The genes are TRBV29-1 and TRBJ2-7; D may be TRBD1 (7 bases). The CDR3 length is 17 residues. CDR1 and CDR2 (germline): SQVTM, ANQGSEA. Trimming removed 4 bases at V and 7 bases at J, with 29 bases between. This chain's CDR3 is CSVVFFRGVDPGTEQYF. The CDR3 DNA reads as TGCAGCGTTGTTTTTTTCAGGGGGGTGGACCCAGGTACGGAGCAGTACTTC.

This clone was found a few times. The chain combines TRBV28 with TRBJ2-1, with a possible D match to TRBD2 (5 bases). The CDR3 runs 13 residues. V shed 6 bases and J shed 3 bases, with 9 bases lying between them. CDR1 is MDHEN, CDR2 SYDVKM, per germline. The CDR3 loop reads CASRPGSYNEQFF. For the CDR3, the DNA is TGTGCCAGCAGACCGGGAAGCTACAATGAGCAGTTCTTC.

The chain recombines TRBV18 with TRBJ1-5; D remains ambiguous. CDR3 length: 13 residues. Trimming removed 2 bases at V and 5 bases at J, with 7 bases between. Germline V lookup: CDR1 KGHSH, CDR2 LQKENI. The chain's CDR3 is CASSPARDQPQHF. In DNA, the CDR3 is TGTGCCAGCTCACCAGCCCGGGATCAGCCCCAGCATTTT.

The gene calls are TRBV7-2 and TRBJ2-1; the match to TRBD2 covers 10 bases. This CDR3 is built from 16 residues. From germline, CDR1 is SGHTA and CDR2 FQGNSA. J lost 9 bases, V lost 1 base, and 9 bases had no gene match. CDR3 coding DNA: TGTGCCAGCAGCTTAGTTGGGCTAGCGGGGGTGGTTGAGCAGTTCTTC. Translation: CASSLVGLAGVVEQFF.

The chain combines TRBV5-1 with TRBJ2-3; D remains ambiguous. Per the germline V gene, CDR1 is SGHRS and CDR2 is YFSETQ. The CDR3 is made up of 15 amino acids. V lost 5 bases and J lost 1, with 14 bases in between. CDR3 residues: CASSPPSSGTDTQYF. The CDR3 DNA is TGCGCCAGCAGTCCTCCTAGTTCTGGCACAGATACGCAGTATTTT.

This clone was found a few times. The gene calls are TRBV7-9 and TRBJ1-2; D is unresolved. V lost 5 bases and J lost 9, with 13 bases in between. Germline CDR1 SEHNR, CDR2 FQNEAQ (reference sequence). The CDR3 extends over 12 amino acids. The CDR3 loop is CASSPSSWRYTF. CDR3 nucleotides: TGTGCCAGCAGCCCCTCGTCATGGCGCTACACCTTC.

This clone was seen a few times. The J gene is TRBJ2-7, the V gene TRBV27; D is unresolved. The length of the CDR3 is 14 residues. Germline CDR1 reads MNHEY; CDR2 reads SMNVEV (reference sequence). Trimming took 3 bases from V and 4 from J, leaving 13 bases between them. CDR3 nucleotide sequence: TGTGCCAGCAGTTTTTCCCCGGGTCCTTACGAGCAGTACTTC. It specifies CASSFSPGPYEQYF.

The chain employs TRBV7-9 and TRBJ1-1; the match to TRBD1 covers 7 bases. Losses at the gene ends were 6 bases for V and 4 bases for J; bases not matched to a gene: 5. The CDR3 is 13 amino acids. Germline CDR1 and CDR2: SEHNR and FQNEAQ (reference sequence). This chain's CDR3 is CASSLDRATEAFF. In DNA form, the CDR3 reads TGTGCCAGCAGTCTTGACAGGGCCACTGAAGCTTTCTTT.

The genes are TRBV29-1 and TRBJ1-2, with unresolved D. Looked up from germline, CDR1 is SQVTM and CDR2 is ANQGSEA. The CDR3 is made up of 12 amino acids. Trimming left V 7 bases short and J 7 bases short, with 16 bases between. The DNA of the CDR3 is TGCAGCGGACTTAACGTGACTGGTGGCTACACCTTC. Protein sequence: CSGLNVTGGYTF.

V is TRBV5-1 and J is TRBJ1-2; weak D call: TRBD1 (5 bases). The CDR3 is made up of 14 amino acids. Trimming took off 3 bases at V and 6 bases at J, with 15 bases between the two ends. Germline V CDR1 and CDR2: SGHRS, YFSETQ. CDR3 protein: CASSSSIVGDGYTF. In DNA form, the CDR3 reads TGCGCCAGCAGCTCCTCTATCGTAGGGGATGGCTACACCTTC.

The chain carries TRBV6-5 and TRBJ2-2; 8 nucleotides align to TRBD1. Looked up from germline, CDR1 is MNHEY and CDR2 is SVGAGI. CDR3 length: 14 amino acids. After removal of 6 bases from V and 9 bases from J, the junction contained 9 bases not matched to a gene. This chain's CDR3 is CASSRPDRGRELFF. CDR3 DNA sequence: TGTGCCAGCAGCCGACCCGACAGGGGCAGGGAGCTGTTTTTT.

This clone appeared a few times. DNA for the CDR3: TGCAGTGCTGACTTGTATACGCAGTATTTT. Its protein is CSADLYTQYF. The genes are TRBV20-1 and TRBJ2-3, with unresolved D. The germline V gene encodes CDR1 DFQATT and CDR2 SNEGSKA (reference sequence). The ends were cut back, 5 bases at V and 7 bases at J, with 7 bases in the middle. The CDR3 sequence is 10 residues long.

The rearrangement links TRBV25-1 to TRBJ2-1, with 7 bases identical to TRBD1. The ends lost 4 bases at V and 3 bases at J; junction bases unmatched: 3. Germline CDR1 reads MGHDK; CDR2 reads SYGVNS. The CDR3 is made up of 14 amino acids. This CDR3 reads CASSAGQRYNEQFF. The CDR3 nucleotides are TGTGCCAGCAGTGCGGGACAGCGCTACAATGAGCAGTTCTTC.

The gene calls are TRBV27 and TRBJ1-1; no definite D call. CDR3 length: 14 amino acids. With 6 bases removed from V and 1 base from J, the gap between germline ends came to 12 bases. Looked up from germline, CDR1 is MNHEY and CDR2 is SMNVEV (reference sequence). In nucleotides, the CDR3 is TGTGCCAGCAGACTACATAACTCGAACACTGAAGCTTTCTTT. It encodes CASRLHNSNTEAFF.

V and J are TRBV19 and TRBJ2-7, with D possibly TRBD1 on 5 matching bases. Germline V gene sequence: CDR1 LNHDA, CDR2 SQIVND (reference sequence). V gave up 5 bases and J gave up 5 bases, with 13 bases separating them. The CDR3 has 13 residues. For the CDR3, the DNA is TGTGCCAGTAGTCGGACATCCACCCACGAGCAGTACTTC. It translates to CASSRTSTHEQYF.

This clone turned up a few times. The chain joins TRBV6-6 to TRBJ2-7, with 9 bases aligning to TRBD1. The CDR3 runs to 16 residues. CDR1 is MNHNY, CDR2 SVGAGI, per germline (reference sequence). V lost 5 bases to trimming and J lost 2 bases; unmatched junction nucleotides: 10. This chain's CDR3 is CASSNPRRDRAYEQYF. CDR3 sequence (DNA): TGTGCCAGCAGTAACCCCCGCCGGGACAGGGCCTACGAGCAGTACTTC.

The CDR3 spells CASSRTTSGSGTQYF. As DNA, the CDR3 is TGTGCCAGCAGCCGGACGACTAGCGGGAGTGGTACGCAGTATTTT. This chain joins TRBV28 and TRBJ2-3; 12 nucleotides line up with TRBD2. V lost 6 bases, J lost 8 bases, and 9 bases stayed unmatched. Germline loops: CDR1 MDHEN, CDR2 SYDVKM. The length of the CDR3 is 15 residues.

This clone appeared a few times. The chain employs TRBV5-1 and TRBJ2-7; TRBD1 agrees at 7 bases. V dropped 3 bases and J dropped 3; count of bases not matched to a gene: 3. The CDR3 sequence is 13 residues long. Looked up from germline, CDR1 is SGHRS and CDR2 is YFSETQ. The CDR3 region has the DNA TGCGCCAGCAGCTCGGACAGGATCTACGAGCAGTACTTC. It translates to CASSSDRIYEQYF.

The chain joins TRBV6-5 to TRBJ2-7, with TRBD1 matching over 8 bases. Germline V CDR1 and CDR2: MNHEY, SVGAGI. The CDR3 length is 13 residues. Trimming cost V 5 bases and J 6 bases; bases outside gene matches: 6. This CDR3 reads CASSPRQGFEQYF. The CDR3 DNA is TGTGCCAGCAGTCCCCGACAGGGGTTCGAGCAGTACTTC.

The rearrangement links TRBV7-2 to TRBJ1-4; D unresolved. V gave up 0 bases and J gave up 3 bases, with 8 bases separating them. This CDR3 comprises 15 residues. Germline V gene data show CDR1 as SGHTA and CDR2 as FQGNSA. The CDR3 reads CASSLAVRSNEKLFF. CDR3 sequence (DNA): TGTGCCAGCAGCTTAGCCGTCCGGTCTAATGAAAAACTGTTTTTT.

This clone has just a few counts. The CDR3 loop is CASSRLAGTDTQYF. CDR3 nucleotide sequence: TGTGCCAGCAGCCGACTAGCGGGTACAGATACGCAGTATTTT. This sequence joins TRBV5-6 and TRBJ2-3; TRBD2 aligns across 10 bases. V shed 4 bases, J shed 3 bases, and the junction held 2 bases outside the gene matches. The CDR3 has 14 residues. Germline lookup yields CDR1 SGHDT and CDR2 YYEEEE.

This clone was observed a few times. This chain links TRBV7-9 with TRBJ2-7; tentative D call: TRBD1 (5 bases). The CDR3 spans 14 residues. The germline V and J ends were trimmed by 5 bases and 4 bases, with 15 bases remaining between them. CDR1 SEHNR and CDR2 FQNEAQ come from the germline V gene (reference sequence). The CDR3 loop reads CASSMRQGQYEQYF. The CDR3 bases are TGTGCCAGCAGCATGAGGCAGGGCCAATACGAGCAGTACTTC.

This clone has only a few counts. J is TRBJ2-7 and V is TRBV29-1; 7 bases align to TRBD1. Germline V gene lookup returns CDR1 SQVTM and CDR2 ANQGSEA. The CDR3 is 15 amino acids. The trim removed 6 bases at V and 0 bases at J, leaving 11 bases unmatched. The CDR3 here is CSVIQGSAFSYEQYF. Written as DNA, the CDR3 is TGCAGCGTGATACAGGGGTCAGCCTTCTCCTACGAGCAGTACTTC.

This clone has a handful of counts. CDR3 sequence reads: CASSSMPGLRYGYTF. The CDR3 DNA follows: TGCGCCAGCAGCTCAATGCCGGGACTGCGCTATGGCTACACCTTC. The chain uses TRBV5-1 and TRBJ1-2; weak D call: TRBD1 (5 bases). V lost 3 bases to trimming and J lost 4 bases, with 16 bases between them. The V gene's germline CDR1 is SGHRS and CDR2 YFSETQ. This CDR3 has 15 amino acids.

The chain joins TRBV29-1 to TRBJ2-3; the match to TRBD2 covers 7 bases. The CDR3 covers 14 residues. V lost 5 bases to trimming and J lost 2 bases; unmatched junction nucleotides: 7. CDR1 and CDR2 from the germline V gene are SQVTM and ANQGSEA. As DNA, the CDR3 is TGCAGCGTTTCTCTCGGGGGGACCACAGATACGCAGTATTTT. It specifies CSVSLGGTTDTQYF.

Details on this clone: The same CDR3 can be traced to other DNA sequences in this sample. This chain joins TRBV7-9 and TRBJ2-3; no clear D gene. The CDR3 consists of 12 residues. Germline lookup yields CDR1 SEHNR and CDR2 FQNEAQ (reference sequence). Between the trimmed V and J ends, which lost 8 bases and 1 base, there was a span of 7 bases. Written as DNA, the CDR3 is TGTGCCAGCTCCCAGGGCACAGATACGCAGTATTTT. Protein sequence: CASSQGTDTQYF.

This clone has more than one count but fewer than ten. CDR3 protein: CATSGRDFSANEQFF. Here the CDR3 DNA reads TGTGCCACCAGCGGCCGGGACTTTTCGGCCAATGAGCAGTTCTTC. This chain uses TRBV15 with TRBJ2-1, with D possibly matching TRBD2 (6 bases). CDR1 LNHNV and CDR2 YYDKDF come from the germline V gene (reference sequence). V lost 5 bases and J lost 6, with 17 bases in between. The CDR3 runs to 15 residues.

The genes are TRBV25-1 and TRBJ1-4, with 8 bases that match TRBD1. The CDR3 runs 13 residues. The germline V gene has CDR1 MGHDK and CDR2 SYGVNS. Trimming took 3 bases from V and 11 from J; bases not matched to a gene: 5. In nucleotides, the CDR3 is TGTGCCAGCAGTGAGACAGGGGTACACAAACTGTTTTTT. Encoded protein: CASSETGVHKLFF.

The rearrangement joins TRBV9 to TRBJ2-4, with a tentative D call TRBD2 (5 bases). Trimming shortened V by 0 bases and J by 11 bases, and 18 bases separated the two germline ends. The CDR3 is 15 amino acids. Germline loops: CDR1 SGDLS, CDR2 YYNGEE. The CDR3 sequence: CASSVGRNPASVQYF. The CDR3 coding sequence is TGTGCCAGCAGCGTAGGGAGGAACCCTGCGTCGGTTCAGTACTTC.